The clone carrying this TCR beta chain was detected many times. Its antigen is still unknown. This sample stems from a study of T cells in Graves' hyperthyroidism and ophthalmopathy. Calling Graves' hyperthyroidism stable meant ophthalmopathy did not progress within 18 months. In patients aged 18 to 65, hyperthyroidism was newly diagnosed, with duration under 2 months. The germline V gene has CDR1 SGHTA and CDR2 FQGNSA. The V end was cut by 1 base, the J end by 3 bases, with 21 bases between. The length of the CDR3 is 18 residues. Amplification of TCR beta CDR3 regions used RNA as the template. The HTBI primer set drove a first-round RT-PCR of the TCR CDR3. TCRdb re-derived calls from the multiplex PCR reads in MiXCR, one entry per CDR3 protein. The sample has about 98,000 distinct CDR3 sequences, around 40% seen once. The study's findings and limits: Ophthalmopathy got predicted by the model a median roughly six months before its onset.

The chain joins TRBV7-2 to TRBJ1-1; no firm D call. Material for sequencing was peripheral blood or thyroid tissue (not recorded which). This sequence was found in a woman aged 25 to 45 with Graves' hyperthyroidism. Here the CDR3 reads CASSLVGINHRVYTEAFF. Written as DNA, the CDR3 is TGTGCCAGCAGCTTAGTTGGGATAAACCACCGAGTCTACACTGAAGCTTTCTTT.